Listed here are 31 T cell receptor beta chains from one sample, sequenced in a study of T cell responses to AZD1222 COVID-19 vaccine. Assay used: immunoSEQ multiplex PCR; TCRdb lists only in-frame clones, some missing. The sample gives about 140,000 clones, roughly 93% of which show up once; approximately 12% is in the top ten. Here the sequenced sample was peripheral blood, taken after recovery from COVID-19. The receptors derive from an adult who had recovered from COVID-19.

The chain recombines TRBV2 with TRBJ2-7; D possibly corresponds to TRBD2 (6 bases). Trimming pared 6 bases from V and 0 bases from J, leaving 18 bases between. The CDR3 runs 16 residues. From germline, CDR1 is SNHLY and CDR2 FYNNEI. The CDR3 DNA follows: TGTGCCAGCAGCCTAAATCCGGGACTTTCCTCCTACGAGCAGTACTTC. Translated: CASSLNPGLSSYEQYF.

The V and J genes are TRBV27 and TRBJ1-5; the D is unclear. There are 16 residues in the CDR3. Trimming pared 5 bases from V and 7 bases from J, leaving 21 bases between. Germline V lookup: CDR1 MNHEY, CDR2 SMNVEV (reference sequence). CDR3 sequence: CASSPRREGRSQPQHF. The CDR3 nucleotides read TGTGCCAGCAGTCCACGCCGCGAGGGTCGGTCACAGCCCCAGCATTTT.

This chain links TRBV28 with TRBJ2-5; TRBD2 matches 11 bases. This CDR3 has 17 amino acids. The ends lost 4 bases at V and 4 bases at J; junction bases unmatched: 11. The germline V gene has CDR1 MDHEN and CDR2 SYDVKM. The CDR3 DNA reads TGTGCCAGCAGTTGGGCTAGCGGGAGGAGTGCTGGAGAGACCCAGTACTTC. It codes for CASSWASGRSAGETQYF.

This sequence joins TRBV5-8 and TRBJ2-7; 9 nucleotides line up with TRBD2. Germline-derived CDR1 and CDR2 are SGHTS and YDEGEE. There are 14 residues in the CDR3. Unmatched junction bases numbered 2, after V lost 2 bases and J lost 2 bases. For the CDR3, the DNA is TGTGCCAGCAGCTTAATAGCGGGAGCCTACGAGCAGTACTTC. Encoded protein: CASSLIAGAYEQYF. The whole variable domain, remainder taken from reference TRBV5-8 and TRBJ2-7, is EAGVTQSPTHLIKTRGQQATLRCSPISGHTSVYWYQQALGLGLQFLLWYDEGEERNRGNFPPRFSGRQFPNYSSELNVNALELEDSALYLCASSLIAGAYEQYFGPGTRLTVT.

This chain uses TRBV28 with TRBJ2-5, with a weak D call TRBD2 (7 bases). The V end was cut by 3 bases, the J end by 4 bases, with 18 bases between. Germline V gives CDR1 MDHEN, CDR2 SYDVKM. The CDR3 is made up of 16 amino acids. CDR3 in amino acids: CASSFPLWGGGETQYF. CDR3 coding DNA: TGTGCCAGCAGTTTCCCTCTCTGGGGGGGCGGAGAGACCCAGTACTTC.

This chain connects TRBV3-1 (or the pseudogene TRBV3-2) to TRBJ1-6, with 7 bases lining up with TRBD1. Trimming removed 7 bases from V and 7 bases from J; junction bases left unmatched: 10. The germline CDR1 and CDR2 sequences are LGHDT and YNNKEL (reference sequence). The CDR3 is 15 residues long. CDR3 protein: CASTNEQGTNSPLHF. CDR3 DNA sequence: TGTGCCAGCACGAATGAACAGGGGACCAATTCACCCCTCCACTTT.

The CDR3 protein is CASSEWGNNYGYTF. The CDR3 DNA reads TGCGCCAGCAGTGAGTGGGGGAATAACTATGGCTACACCTTC. V gene TRBV10-2 combines with J gene TRBJ1-2, with D maybe TRBD1 (5 bases). This CDR3 is 14 amino acids long. V was clipped by 1 base and J by 1 base, with 7 bases between them. CDR1 is WSHSY and CDR2 is SAAADI in the germline V gene.

The V and J genes are TRBV28 and TRBJ2-7; D unclear. Germline lookup yields CDR1 MDHEN and CDR2 SYDVKM. Between the trimmed V and J ends, which lost 4 bases and 3 bases, there was a span of 16 bases. This CDR3 has 15 residues. The CDR3 DNA sequence: TGTGCCAGCAGTTCCCTGGCCCCCAGGAGCTACGAGCAGTACTTC. It codes for CASSSLAPRSYEQYF. The full variable domain, completed using reference TRBV28 and TRBJ2-7, is DVKVTQSSRYLVKRTGEKVFLECVQDMDHENMFWYRQDPGLGLRLIYFSYDVKMKEKGDIPEGYSVSREKKERFSLILESASTNQTSMYLCASSSLAPRSYEQYFGPGTRLTVT.

V is TRBV28 and J is TRBJ1-1; D uncertain. V lost 4 bases and J lost 1, with 16 bases in between. Germline lookup yields CDR1 MDHEN and CDR2 SYDVKM. The CDR3 is made up of 16 amino acids. CDR3 residues: CASSSLGPSGNTEAFF. As DNA, the CDR3 is TGTGCCAGCAGTTCCCTTGGACCCTCGGGGAACACTGAAGCTTTCTTT.

This clone appeared a single time. The gene calls are TRBV27 and TRBJ2-1; D is ambiguous. Trimming stripped 6 bases from V and 6 bases from J, with 15 bases between. The germline CDR1 and CDR2 sequences are MNHEY and SMNVEV (reference sequence). The CDR3 runs 14 residues. The CDR3 DNA reads TGTGCCAGCAGGCCCTCGGGTCGGCGCAATGAGCAGTTCTTC. This codes for CASRPSGRRNEQFF.

CDR3 coding DNA: TGCAGCGTTGAAGGGGGAGACCTATCCTACGAGCAGTACTTC. Translation: CSVEGGDLSYEQYF. The chain employs TRBV29-1 and TRBJ2-7, with a weak D call TRBD2 (5 bases). The CDR3 runs 14 residues. Looked up from germline, CDR1 is SQVTM and CDR2 is ANQGSEA. With 1 base removed from V and 1 base from J, the gap between germline ends came to 11 bases.

V and J are TRBV7-9 and TRBJ1-4, with TRBD1 identical over 7 bases. Germline V CDR1 and CDR2: SEHNR, FQNEAQ (reference sequence). V shed 5 bases, J shed 4 bases, and the junction held 4 bases outside the gene matches. The CDR3 has 14 amino acids. CDR3 nucleotide sequence: TGTGCCAGCAGCCCGGGACAGAATAATGAAAAACTGTTTTTT. Amino acids: CASSPGQNNEKLFF.

The rearrangement uses TRBV30 and TRBJ2-7; TRBD2 aligns across 10 bases. The CDR3 length is 15 residues. Losses at the gene ends were 2 bases for V and 5 bases for J; bases not matched to a gene: 9. The germline CDR1 and CDR2 sequences are GTSNPN and SVGIG (reference sequence). The CDR3 region has the DNA TGTGCCTGGAGTAGCGGGAGGGCCCGTAGCGACGAGCAGTACTTC. Translating gives CAWSSGRARSDEQYF. The full variable domain, in which reference TRBV30 and TRBJ2-7 provide the parts outside the CDR3, is SQTIHQWPATLVQPVGSPLSLECTVEGTSNPNLYWYRQAAGRGLQLLFYSVGIGQISSEVPQNLSASRPQDRQFILSSKKLLLSDSGFYLCAWSSGRARSDEQYFGPGTRLTVT.

The genes are TRBV29-1 and TRBJ2-1; possible D gene TRBD2, 5 bases. The CDR3 is 14 amino acids. Germline CDR1 and CDR2: SQVTM and ANQGSEA. V was trimmed by 6 bases and J by 0 bases, leaving 12 bases between them. The CDR3 DNA reads as TGCAGCGTAGTAAGCGGACCCTCCTACAATGAGCAGTTCTTC. This sequence encodes CSVVSGPSYNEQFF.

This sequence joins TRBV23-1 and TRBJ1-5; no clear D. TRBV23-1 is designated an ORF whose function remains uncertain. The CDR3 extends over 18 amino acids. The ends were cut back, 0 bases at V and 0 bases at J, with 15 bases in the middle. As DNA, the CDR3 is TGCGCCAGCAGTCAATCGTGGAATTTAAGCTATAGCAATCAGCCCCAGCATTTT. Translated: CASSQSWNLSYSNQPQHF.

The chain links TRBV5-1 to TRBJ1-1; 9 bases are a match to TRBD1. The trim removed 0 bases at V and 1 base at J, leaving 1 base unmatched. Germline assignment: CDR1 SGHRS and CDR2 YFSETQ. The CDR3 consists of 15 residues. CDR3 nucleotide sequence: TGCGCCAGCAGCTTGGACAGGGGGCGGAACACTGAAGCTTTCTTT. Protein: CASSLDRGRNTEAFF. The full variable domain, its missing parts supplied by reference TRBV5-1 and TRBJ1-1, is KAGVTQTPRYLIKTRGQQVTLSCSPISGHRSVSWYQQTPGQGLQFLFEYFSETQRNKGNFPGRFSGRQFSNSRSEMNVSTLELGDSALYLCASSLDRGRNTEAFFGQGTRLTVV.

The genes are TRBV19 and TRBJ1-1; 7 bases align to TRBD1. Germline V gene lookup returns CDR1 LNHDA and CDR2 SQIVND (reference sequence). V lost 6 bases, J lost 1 base, and 14 bases stayed unmatched. This CDR3 has 17 amino acids. The CDR3 region has the DNA TGTGCCAGTAGCTCACAGGGGTTAGGTACGACGAACACTGAAGCTTTCTTT. Translation: CASSSQGLGTTNTEAFF.

This clone occurred once. V and J are TRBV19 and TRBJ1-5; D may be TRBD1 (6 bases). V was clipped by 0 bases and J by 3 bases, with 9 bases between them. The CDR3 is made up of 15 amino acids. Germline V gene sequence: CDR1 LNHDA, CDR2 SQIVND (reference sequence). CDR3 sequence: CASSIDWGANQPQHF. The CDR3 nucleotides are TGTGCCAGTAGTATAGATTGGGGGGCCAATCAGCCCCAGCATTTT. Combining the CDR3 with reference TRBV19 and TRBJ1-5 gives the whole variable domain DGGITQSPKYLFRKEGQNVTLSCEQNLNHDAMYWYRQDPGQGLRLIYYSQIVNDFQKGDIAEGYSVSREKKESFPLTVTSAQKNPTAFYLCASSIDWGANQPQHFGDGTRLSIL.

The CDR3 is CSVRPLLNTEAFF. The CDR3 DNA follows: TGCAGCGTTCGACCCCTTTTGAACACTGAAGCTTTCTTT. The chain carries TRBV29-1 and TRBJ1-1; D not certain. Trimming shortened V by 5 bases and J by 0 bases, and 10 bases separated the two germline ends. The CDR3 totals 13 residues. Per the germline V gene, CDR1 is SQVTM and CDR2 is ANQGSEA.

The chain has TRBV5-1 and TRBJ2-1, with TRBD2 matching 9 bases. Germline assignment: CDR1 SGHRS and CDR2 YFSETQ. Unmatched junction bases numbered 4, after V lost 2 bases and J lost 4 bases. This CDR3 region has 15 residues. Here the CDR3 DNA reads TGCGCCAGCAGCTTAACTAGCGGGCCTTACAATGAGCAGTTCTTC. Encoded protein: CASSLTSGPYNEQFF.

J is TRBJ1-2 and V is TRBV3-1 (or the pseudogene TRBV3-2); no clear D. The CDR3 spans 11 residues. V lost 0 bases, J lost 8 bases, and 4 bases lay in between. Germline CDR1 LGHDT, CDR2 YNNKEL (reference sequence). This CDR3 reads CASSQELGYTF. The DNA of the CDR3 is TGTGCCAGCAGCCAAGAGTTAGGCTACACCTTC.

The rearrangement links TRBV10-3 to TRBJ1-2; D gene ambiguous. Between the trimmed V and J ends, which lost 0 bases and 6 bases, there was a span of 14 bases. CDR1 and CDR2 (germline): ENHRY, SYGVKD. The CDR3 is made up of 15 amino acids. This CDR3 is CAISESWAGGNGYTF. The CDR3 DNA reads as TGTGCCATCAGTGAGTCTTGGGCAGGAGGGAATGGCTACACCTTC.

This chain uses TRBV3-1 (or the pseudogene TRBV3-2) with TRBJ2-1; D perhaps matches TRBD1 (6 bases). Deletions cut 1 base from V and 7 bases from J, with 11 bases between. Germline-derived CDR1 and CDR2 are LGHDT and YNNKEL (reference sequence). CDR3 length: 14 amino acids. The CDR3 protein is CASSQAQGGNEQFF. The CDR3, as DNA: TGTGCCAGCAGCCAAGCACAGGGTGGGAATGAGCAGTTCTTC.

The chain employs TRBV4-1 and TRBJ1-4, with D maybe TRBD1 (5 bases). Germline V gene sequence: CDR1 MGHRA, CDR2 YSYEKL. V was cut by 0 bases and J by 12 bases, with 23 bases left in between. This CDR3 region has 17 residues. CDR3 coding DNA: TGCGCCAGCAGCCAAGACCGGTCAGGGCTGAGGGGTCTAGAACTGTTTTTT. Its translation is CASSQDRSGLRGLELFF.

This chain joins TRBV3-1 (or the pseudogene TRBV3-2) and TRBJ2-3; 8 bases align to TRBD2. This CDR3 comprises 15 residues. Germline-derived CDR1 and CDR2 are LGHDT and YNNKEL (reference sequence). J lost 0 bases, V lost 3 bases, and 2 bases had no gene match. CDR3 nucleotide sequence: TGTGCCAGCAGCCACCCTAGCGGGAGCACAGATACGCAGTATTTT. Translation gives CASSHPSGSTDTQYF.

This clone occurred once. This chain uses TRBV19 with TRBJ2-5, with D perhaps matching TRBD1 (7 bases). The CDR3 loop spans 14 amino acids. With 8 bases removed from V and 5 bases from J, the gap between germline ends came to 18 bases. The germline V gene encodes CDR1 LNHDA and CDR2 SQIVND (reference sequence). The CDR3 protein is CASSPEGALETQYF. CDR3 sequence (DNA): TGTGCCAGTTCACCGGAGGGGGCTTTGGAGACCCAGTACTTC.

The rearrangement links TRBV11-2 to TRBJ1-2, with 9 bases fitting TRBD1. There are 15 residues in the CDR3. The ends lost 6 bases at V and 4 bases at J; junction bases unmatched: 9. Germline V lookup: CDR1 SGHAT, CDR2 FQNNGV. The CDR3, as DNA: TGTGCCAGCAGAACAACCGGGACAGGGATCTATGGCTACACCTTC. Its translation: CASRTTGTGIYGYTF.

V gene TRBV7-2 combines with J gene TRBJ2-3, with 7 bases lining up with TRBD2. V was pared by 2 bases and J by 0 bases, with 8 bases of the junction left unmatched. There are 17 residues in the CDR3. Germline CDR1 and CDR2: SGHTA and FQGNSA. In nucleotides, the CDR3 is TGTGCCAGCAGCTTACAAGCGGGAAGGGCTAGCACAGATACGCAGTATTTT. Translated, it gives CASSLQAGRASTDTQYF.

In its sample, this clone was seen a few times. V and J are TRBV29-1 and TRBJ2-2, with D possibly matching TRBD2 (5 bases). Germline V gene data show CDR1 as SQVTM and CDR2 as ANQGSEA. This CDR3 is 13 amino acids long. V dropped 6 bases and J dropped 6 bases, with 14 bases sitting between them. The CDR3 coding sequence is TGCAGCGTCTTAAACCGACTATCCGGGGAGCTGTTTTTT. Protein: CSVLNRLSGELFF.

This chain joins TRBV18 and TRBJ2-7; TRBD2 matches 7 bases. Trimming took 3 bases from V and 7 from J; bases not matched to a gene: 12. Per the germline V gene, CDR1 is KGHSH and CDR2 is LQKENI. CDR3 size: 15 residues. CDR3 bases: TGTGCCAGCTCACCGGGTCTAGCGGAGCTTGAGGAGCAGTACTTC. Translation: CASSPGLAELEEQYF.

V is TRBV21-1 and J is TRBJ2-3; the table gives TRBD2 as D, unverified against the DNA. TRBV21-1 is classified as a pseudogene. This CDR3 is built from 17 residues. The DNA of the CDR3 is TGTGCCAGCAGCAAAGTAAAGCTAGCGGGAGGGATAGATACGCAGTATTTT. As protein: CASSKVKLAGGIDTQYF.